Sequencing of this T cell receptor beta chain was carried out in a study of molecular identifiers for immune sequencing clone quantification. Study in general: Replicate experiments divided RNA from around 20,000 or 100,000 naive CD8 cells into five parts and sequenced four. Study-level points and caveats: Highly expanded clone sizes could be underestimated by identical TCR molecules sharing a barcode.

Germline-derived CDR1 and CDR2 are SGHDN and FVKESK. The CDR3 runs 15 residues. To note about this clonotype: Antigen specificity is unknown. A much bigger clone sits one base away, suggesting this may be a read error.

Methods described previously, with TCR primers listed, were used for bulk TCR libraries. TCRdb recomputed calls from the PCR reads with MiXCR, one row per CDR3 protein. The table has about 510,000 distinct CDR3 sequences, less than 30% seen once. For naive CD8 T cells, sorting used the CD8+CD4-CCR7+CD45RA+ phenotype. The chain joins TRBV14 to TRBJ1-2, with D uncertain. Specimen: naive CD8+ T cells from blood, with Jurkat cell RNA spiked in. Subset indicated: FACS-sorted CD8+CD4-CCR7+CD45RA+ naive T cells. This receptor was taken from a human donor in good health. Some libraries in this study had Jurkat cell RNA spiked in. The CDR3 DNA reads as TGTGTCAGCAGCCAAGAGGGCAGTCCTAACTATGGCTACACCTTC. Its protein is CVSSQEGSPNYGYTF.